This is a list of T cell receptor beta chains from one sample in a study of T cells expressing NK-cell markers. For each CDR3 protein, TCRdb gives one entry from its re-call of the 5' RACE reads, without DNA. The sample includes over 100,000 distinct CDR3 sequences. The material sequenced was blood T cells: a sorted CD56 or NKG2C T cell subset, CD4+ or CD8+ T cells, or bulk PBMC T cells (not recorded which). These receptors all come from a woman between 18 and 70 years old in good health. Each CDR3 is given with its conserved first and last residue. Each record gives: V gene, J gene, CDR3 protein.

v_gene: TRBV10-3; j_gene: TRBJ2-7; CDR3aa: CAISDFENEQYF
v_gene: TRBV4-3; j_gene: TRBJ2-2; CDR3aa: CASSQYSGTANTGELFF
v_gene: TRBV7-3; j_gene: TRBJ2-3; CDR3aa: CASSLGTSGFTDTQYF
v_gene: TRBV27; j_gene: TRBJ1-6; CDR3aa: CASSLRIPGDTYNSPLHF
v_gene: TRBV7-9; j_gene: TRBJ2-2; CDR3aa: CASSSTRNTGELFF
v_gene: TRBV7-9; j_gene: TRBJ1-1; CDR3aa: CASSSRDPREGAFF
v_gene: TRBV4-2; j_gene: TRBJ1-1; CDR3aa: CASSQRGDSENTEAFF
v_gene: TRBV4-2; j_gene: TRBJ1-1; CDR3aa: CASSPPERGDTEAFF
v_gene: TRBV5-1; j_gene: TRBJ2-3; CDR3aa: CASSLSLAGDTDTQYF
v_gene: TRBV7-3; j_gene: TRBJ2-1; CDR3aa: CASSILANEQFF
v_gene: TRBV5-4; j_gene: TRBJ2-3; CDR3aa: CASSLDGSTDTQYF
v_gene: TRBV5-1; j_gene: TRBJ1-4; CDR3aa: CASSTGINEKLFF
v_gene: TRBV19; j_gene: TRBJ2-3; CDR3aa: CASSIGSLGDTQYF
v_gene: TRBV9; j_gene: TRBJ2-3; CDR3aa: CASSGNPGQGIDTQYF
v_gene: TRBV11-2; j_gene: TRBJ2-3; CDR3aa: CASSLWGPASTDTQYF
v_gene: TRBV7-3; j_gene: TRBJ1-1; CDR3aa: CASSLSTGPYTEAFF
v_gene: TRBV5-6; j_gene: TRBJ1-4; CDR3aa: CASSLGGGAANEKLFF
v_gene: TRBV27; j_gene: TRBJ2-3; CDR3aa: CASKGQGDRQYF
v_gene: TRBV6-1; j_gene: TRBJ2-5; CDR3aa: CASSQTSGLETQYF
v_gene: TRBV6-5; j_gene: TRBJ1-1; CDR3aa: CASSYNTNTEAFF
v_gene: TRBV15; j_gene: TRBJ2-7; CDR3aa: CATNQAGGPYEQYF
v_gene: TRBV12-3/TRBV12-4; j_gene: TRBJ2-5; CDR3aa: CASSLRVAGGGTQYF
v_gene: TRBV7-8; j_gene: TRBJ2-5; CDR3aa: CASSPQGVETQYF
v_gene: TRBV7-2; j_gene: TRBJ2-3; CDR3aa: CASSYPPRDTQYF
v_gene: TRBV20-1; j_gene: TRBJ1-1; CDR3aa: CSARQRDREYTEAFF
v_gene: TRBV20-1; j_gene: TRBJ2-7; CDR3aa: CSARDTAGVVYEQYF
v_gene: TRBV12-3/TRBV12-4; j_gene: TRBJ1-1; CDR3aa: CASTSLGGTTEAFF
v_gene: TRBV11-2; j_gene: TRBJ2-1; CDR3aa: CASSPYLDEQFF
v_gene: TRBV4-3; j_gene: TRBJ1-2; CDR3aa: CASSQATPQGPGYGYTF
v_gene: TRBV11-2; j_gene: TRBJ2-1; CDR3aa: CASSFLRSSYNEQFF
v_gene: TRBV7-3; j_gene: TRBJ2-1; CDR3aa: CASSLTGLGLAGGNEQFF
v_gene: TRBV6-5; j_gene: TRBJ2-1; CDR3aa: CASSNLAGLSYNEQFF
v_gene: TRBV27; j_gene: TRBJ2-1; CDR3aa: CASSASGWGNEQFF
v_gene: TRBV6-1; j_gene: TRBJ1-1; CDR3aa: CASSQQGAGTEAFF
v_gene: TRBV12-3/TRBV12-4; j_gene: TRBJ1-5; CDR3aa: CASTILIGTQPQHF
v_gene: TRBV15; j_gene: TRBJ2-3; CDR3aa: CATSRDTADTQYF
v_gene: TRBV19; j_gene: TRBJ1-1; CDR3aa: CASSTTQNTEAFF
v_gene: TRBV29-1; j_gene: TRBJ2-7; CDR3aa: CSVGAGTSYEQYF
v_gene: TRBV19; j_gene: TRBJ2-5; CDR3aa: CASWDGQETQYF
v_gene: TRBV9; j_gene: TRBJ1-2; CDR3aa: CASSLGQGAYGYTF
v_gene: TRBV7-9; j_gene: TRBJ1-1; CDR3aa: CASSFQDRVTEAFF
v_gene: TRBV20-1; j_gene: TRBJ2-3; CDR3aa: CSACSAWGTQYF
v_gene: TRBV20-1; j_gene: TRBJ2-2; CDR3aa: CSARDPLERGTGELFF
v_gene: TRBV7-8; j_gene: TRBJ2-1; CDR3aa: CASSYPGRDDNEQFF
v_gene: TRBV29-1; j_gene: TRBJ2-3; CDR3aa: CSVNTRADTQYF
v_gene: TRBV2; j_gene: TRBJ2-1; CDR3aa: CASRALGQGGDEQFF
v_gene: TRBV19; j_gene: TRBJ2-3; CDR3aa: CASKIAGGRAVDTQYF
v_gene: TRBV6-5; j_gene: TRBJ2-7; CDR3aa: CASSYLAGAYEQYF
v_gene: TRBV5-6; j_gene: TRBJ1-3; CDR3aa: CASSLAGPQFTGNTIYF
v_gene: TRBV12-3/TRBV12-4; j_gene: TRBJ1-1; CDR3aa: CASSPPGTENTEAFF
v_gene: TRBV5-4; j_gene: TRBJ1-6; CDR3aa: CASSSTGSYNSPLHF
v_gene: TRBV19; j_gene: TRBJ2-1; CDR3aa: CASSIDNRGDSYNEQFF